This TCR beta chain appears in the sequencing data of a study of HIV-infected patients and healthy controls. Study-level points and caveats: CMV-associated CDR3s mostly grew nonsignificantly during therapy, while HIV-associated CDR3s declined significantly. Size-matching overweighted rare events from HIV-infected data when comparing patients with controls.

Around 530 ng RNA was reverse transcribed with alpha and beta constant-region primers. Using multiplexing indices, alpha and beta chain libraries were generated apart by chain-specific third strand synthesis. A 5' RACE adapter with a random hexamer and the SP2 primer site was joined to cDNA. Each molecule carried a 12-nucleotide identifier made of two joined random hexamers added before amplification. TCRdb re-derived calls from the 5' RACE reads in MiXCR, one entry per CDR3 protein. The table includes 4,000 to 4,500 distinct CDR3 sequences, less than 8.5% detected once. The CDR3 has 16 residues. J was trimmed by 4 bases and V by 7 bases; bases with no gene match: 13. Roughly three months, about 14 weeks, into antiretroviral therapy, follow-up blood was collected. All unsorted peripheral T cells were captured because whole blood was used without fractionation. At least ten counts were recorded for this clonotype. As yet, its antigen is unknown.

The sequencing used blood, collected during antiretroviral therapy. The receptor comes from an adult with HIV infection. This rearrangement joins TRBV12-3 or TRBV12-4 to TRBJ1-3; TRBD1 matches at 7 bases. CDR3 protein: CASTLQGFFTGNTIYF. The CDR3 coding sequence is TGTGCCAGCACGCTACAGGGGTTCTTCACCGGAAACACCATATATTTT.